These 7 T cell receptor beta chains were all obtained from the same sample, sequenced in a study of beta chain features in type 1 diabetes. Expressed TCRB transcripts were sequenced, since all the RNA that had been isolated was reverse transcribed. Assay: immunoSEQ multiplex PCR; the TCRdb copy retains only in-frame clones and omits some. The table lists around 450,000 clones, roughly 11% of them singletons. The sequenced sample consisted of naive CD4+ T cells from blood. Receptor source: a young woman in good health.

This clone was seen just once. The CDR3 DNA is TGTGCCAGCTCACCACCGGGGGAACGGGAGACCCAGTACTTC. This encodes CASSPPGERETQYF. This chain uses TRBV18 with TRBJ2-5; D assignment may be TRBD1 or TRBD2 (5 bases each). The CDR3 runs 14 residues. Deletions cut 0 bases from V and 5 bases from J, with 10 bases between. Germline V gene data show CDR1 as KGHSH and CDR2 as LQKENI.

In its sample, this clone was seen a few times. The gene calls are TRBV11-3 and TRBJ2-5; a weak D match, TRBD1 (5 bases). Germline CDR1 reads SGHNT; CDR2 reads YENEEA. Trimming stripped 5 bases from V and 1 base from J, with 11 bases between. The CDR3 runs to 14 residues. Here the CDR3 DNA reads TGTGCCAGCAGCCCAGGGCCCAGCCAAGAGACCCAGTACTTC. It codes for CASSPGPSQETQYF.

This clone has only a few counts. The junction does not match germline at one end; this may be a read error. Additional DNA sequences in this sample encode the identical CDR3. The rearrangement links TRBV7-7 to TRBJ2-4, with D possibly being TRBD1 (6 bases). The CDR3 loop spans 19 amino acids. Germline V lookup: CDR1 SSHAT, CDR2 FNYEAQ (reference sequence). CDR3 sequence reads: CASSSGQGSPSEDTHIQYF. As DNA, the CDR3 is TGTGCTAGCAGCTCGGGTCAGGGGTCTCCGTCCGAGGATACGCACATTCAGTACTTC.

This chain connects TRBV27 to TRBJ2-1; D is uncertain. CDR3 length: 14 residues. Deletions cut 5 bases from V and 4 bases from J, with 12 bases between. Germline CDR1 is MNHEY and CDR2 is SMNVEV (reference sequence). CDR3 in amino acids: CASSTAGPYNEQFF. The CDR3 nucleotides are TGTGCCAGCAGTACGGCCGGGCCGTACAATGAGCAGTTCTTC.

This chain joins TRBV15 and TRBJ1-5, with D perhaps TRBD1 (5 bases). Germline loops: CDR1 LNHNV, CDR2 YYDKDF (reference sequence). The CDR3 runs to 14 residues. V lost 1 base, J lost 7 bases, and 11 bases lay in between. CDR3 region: CATSRVKRGQPQHF. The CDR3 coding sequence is TGTGCCACCAGCAGAGTGAAAAGGGGCCAGCCCCAGCATTTT.

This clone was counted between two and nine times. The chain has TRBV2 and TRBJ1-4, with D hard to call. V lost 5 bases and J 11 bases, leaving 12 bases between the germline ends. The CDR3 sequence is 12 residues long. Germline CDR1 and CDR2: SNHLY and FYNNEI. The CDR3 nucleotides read TGTGCCAGCAGTTGGGCCCCCGTGAAACTGTTTTTT. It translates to CASSWAPVKLFF. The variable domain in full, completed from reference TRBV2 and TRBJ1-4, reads EPEVTQTPSHQVTQMGQEVILRCVPISNHLYFYWYRQILGQKVEFLVSFYNNEISEKSEIFDDQFSVERPDGSNFTLKIRSTKLEDSAMYFCASSWAPVKLFFGSGTQLSVL.

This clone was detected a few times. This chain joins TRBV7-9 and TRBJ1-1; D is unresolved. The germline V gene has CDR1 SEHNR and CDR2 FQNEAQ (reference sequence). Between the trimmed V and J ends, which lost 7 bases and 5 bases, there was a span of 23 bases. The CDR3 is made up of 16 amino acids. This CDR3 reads CASIPSLSSTRTEAFF. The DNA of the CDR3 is TGTGCCAGCATCCCGAGTCTATCGAGCACGCGGACTGAAGCTTTCTTT.